The 13 T cell receptor beta chains below come from one sample, sequenced in a study of blood T cells in healthy people across ages. With a J-beta primer mix and a sample-barcoded 5' primer, a second PCR ran roughly 6 to 11 cycles. TCRdb called the 5' RACE reads again in MiXCR, with one record for every CDR3 protein. The sample includes 650,000 to 900,000 distinct CDR3 sequences, about 62% of them seen just once. The specimen was blood. Source of these receptors: a man aged 30 to 39 in good health.

The CDR3 region has the DNA TGTGCCAGCAGCGTAGGGGTCGGGGCGGCCAAAAACATTCAGTACTTC. Protein sequence: CASSVGVGAAKNIQYF. This chain uses TRBV9 with TRBJ2-4; perhaps D is TRBD1 or TRBD2 (5 bases each). CDR3 length: 16 amino acids. Trimming cost V 0 bases and J 1 base, with 11 bases left between them. In germline, CDR1 is SGDLS, CDR2 YYNGEE.

This rearrangement joins TRBV28 to TRBJ2-3; D gene uncertain. V gave up 1 base and J gave up 3 bases, with 8 bases separating them. CDR1 is MDHEN, CDR2 SYDVKM, per germline. The CDR3 loop spans 14 amino acids. The CDR3 loop reads CASSLLMGTDTQYF. As DNA, the CDR3 is TGTGCCAGCAGTTTATTAATGGGGACAGATACGCAGTATTTT.

This clonotype was observed a handful of times. The rearrangement uses TRBV6-2 or TRBV6-3 and TRBJ2-1; D gene unclear. Per the germline V gene, CDR1 is MNHEY and CDR2 is SVGEGT. V was trimmed by 3 bases and J by 6 bases, leaving 18 bases between them. This CDR3 contains 16 residues. The CDR3: CASSYRVGSPLNEQFF. CDR3 in DNA: TGTGCCAGCAGTTATCGCGTGGGATCTCCCCTCAATGAGCAGTTCTTC.

This chain joins TRBV5-6 and TRBJ2-1; D possibly corresponds to TRBD2 (6 bases). The V gene lost 3 bases and the J gene lost 0 bases, with 19 bases spanning the gap. The CDR3 spans 18 residues. CDR1 and CDR2 from the germline V gene are SGHDT and YYEEEE. As DNA, the CDR3 is TGTGCCAGCAGCTATAAATTGGGACTTCTGAGCTCCTACAATGAGCAGTTCTTC. Residues: CASSYKLGLLSSYNEQFF.

In this sample, this clonotype turned up a few times. The chain uses TRBV5-1 and TRBJ2-1; 7 nucleotides agree with TRBD1. The CDR3 is 16 amino acids. The V and J ends lost 3 bases and 5 bases, in that order; junction bases with no gene match: 11. Germline CDR1 reads SGHRS; CDR2 reads YFSETQ. CDR3 DNA sequence: TGCGCCAGCAGCTGGCGACAGGGAAGGATCGACAATGAGCAGTTCTTC. Translated: CASSWRQGRIDNEQFF.

This chain joins TRBV6-5 and TRBJ1-2; 8 nucleotides agree with TRBD1. Germline CDR1 MNHEY, CDR2 SVGAGI. This CDR3 spans 16 amino acids. After removal of 0 bases from V and 8 bases from J, the junction contained 11 bases not matched to a gene. Here the CDR3 DNA reads TGTGCCAGCAGTTACTCGGATGGCGGGACAGGAACGGGCTACACCTTC. As protein: CASSYSDGGTGTGYTF.

The J gene is TRBJ1-5, the V gene TRBV6-2 or TRBV6-3; D gene uncertain. Trimming took off 5 bases at V and 1 base at J, with 12 bases between the two ends. The CDR3 has 15 amino acids. Germline V lookup: CDR1 MNHEY, CDR2 SVGEGT. The CDR3 sequence: CASSHPGVSNQPQHF. DNA of the CDR3: TGTGCCAGCAGTCACCCCGGGGTAAGCAATCAGCCCCAGCATTTT.

This sequence joins TRBV27 and TRBJ2-3; TRBD1 aligns across 7 bases. The V and J ends lost 3 bases and 7 bases, in that order; junction bases with no gene match: 10. From germline, CDR1 is MNHEY and CDR2 SMNVEV (reference sequence). This CDR3 region has 15 residues. The CDR3 region is CASSLSGGRVNTQYF. The DNA for the CDR3 is TGTGCCAGCAGTTTGTCAGGGGGAAGGGTGAATACGCAGTATTTT.

The J gene is TRBJ2-7, the V gene TRBV7-2; D is undetermined. Germline lookup yields CDR1 SGHTA and CDR2 FQGNSA. CDR3 length: 14 amino acids. V dropped 6 bases and J dropped 8 bases, with 20 bases sitting between them. The DNA for the CDR3 is TGTGCCAGCAGTATGGGCCCGGGCGGCCCGCAGCAGTACTTC. This translates into CASSMGPGGPQQYF.

This clonotype showed up just a few times. The gene calls are TRBV2 and TRBJ1-2; D gene unclear. V lost 1 base and J lost 7, with 13 bases in between. CDR1 is SNHLY, CDR2 FYNNEI, per germline. CDR3 size: 14 residues. The CDR3 bases are TGTGCCAGCAGTGAAGGACGAGGGAGGAGTGGCTACACCTTC. Protein product: CASSEGRGRSGYTF.

The CDR3: CASSLTSGVVDEQYF. DNA of the CDR3: TGCGCCAGCAGCTTGACTAGCGGGGTGGTGGACGAGCAGTACTTC. The chain couples TRBV5-1 to TRBJ2-5, with 10 nucleotides matching TRBD2. The end of the DNA fits TRBJ2-7 better, so the J call may be wrong. Per the germline V gene, CDR1 is SGHRS and CDR2 is YFSETQ. The CDR3 sequence is 15 residues long.

Comment on this clonotype: Just one base apart from a much larger clone, this may be a read error. The chain has TRBV5-5 and TRBJ2-4; 9 nucleotides align to TRBD1. The J call may be faulty, since TRBJ2-5 better matches the DNA end. CDR1 is SGHKS, CDR2 YYEKEE, per germline (reference sequence). The CDR3 extends over 14 amino acids. The CDR3 is CASSASTGGETQYF. The CDR3 DNA follows: TGTGCCAGCAGCGCCTCGACAGGGGGGGAGACCCAGTACTTC.

The chain couples TRBV12-3 or TRBV12-4 to TRBJ2-4; no reliable D call. Trimming stripped 3 bases from V and 8 bases from J, with 14 bases between. The CDR3 has 14 amino acids. The CDR3 spells CASSFGYGEDIQYF. The CDR3 coding sequence is TGTGCCAGCAGTTTTGGGTACGGAGAGGACATTCAGTACTTC.